A single sample gave rise to the 15 T cell receptor beta chains below, sequenced in a study of cytomegalovirus exposure and HLA in healthy donors. A multiplex PCR was run with 60 Vbeta primers and 13 Jbeta primers. Produced via immunoSEQ multiplex PCR; TCRdb's table is partial and in-frame only. Of 85,000 to 95,000 clones listed, approximately 57% were seen once; the top ten hold roughly 6.7%. Sequenced: PBMCs. The receptors here all came from a young woman in good health and CMV-seronegative.

The V gene is TRBV4-1, the J gene TRBJ2-1, with TRBD2 matching over 11 bases. The CDR3 sequence is 18 residues long. Germline V gene sequence: CDR1 MGHRA, CDR2 YSYEKL. V gave up 1 base and J gave up 4 bases; unmatched junction bases: 9. The CDR3 loop is CASSQVSASGGFYNEQFF. CDR3 nucleotides: TGCGCCAGCAGCCAAGTCTCGGCTAGCGGGGGGTTTTACAATGAGCAGTTCTTC.

This clone was recorded only once. This rearrangement joins TRBV15 to TRBJ1-2; D ambiguous. From germline, CDR1 is LNHNV and CDR2 YYDKDF (reference sequence). V dropped 0 bases and J dropped 3 bases, with 11 bases sitting between them. The CDR3 loop spans 15 amino acids. CDR3 sequence reads: CATSRDKEADYGYTF. The CDR3 region has the DNA TGTGCCACCAGCAGAGATAAGGAGGCAGACTATGGCTACACCTTC.

In its sample, this clone was seen a few times. The rearrangement uses TRBV10-2 and TRBJ1-1, with TRBD1 matching 9 bases. Germline V gene sequence: CDR1 WSHSY, CDR2 SAAADI. With V trimmed by 6 bases and J by 2 bases, 7 bases remained unmatched. The CDR3 extends over 15 amino acids. The DNA for the CDR3 is TGCGCCAGCAGGGCTCCGGGACAGGGAAACACTGAAGCTTTCTTT. Translating it yields CASRAPGQGNTEAFF.

The J gene is TRBJ1-2, the V gene TRBV6-1; D remains unclear. Germline V gene lookup returns CDR1 MNHNS and CDR2 SASEGT. This CDR3 has 13 residues. V was shortened by 6 bases and J by 6 bases, with 14 bases between the two germline ends. DNA of the CDR3: TGTGCCAGCAGGCTGGGCGCTAAGGATGGCTACACCTTC. This sequence encodes CASRLGAKDGYTF.

V is TRBV7-2 and J is TRBJ2-5; TRBD1 agrees at 11 bases. V was clipped by 4 bases and J by 6 bases; unmatched bases: 4. Looked up from germline, CDR1 is SGHTA and CDR2 is FQGNSA. CDR3 length equals 14 residues. The CDR3 region has the DNA TGTGCCAGCAGCTCCGGGACAGGGGGAAAGACCCAGTACTTC. Protein sequence: CASSSGTGGKTQYF.

This clone was observed a handful of times. The chain links TRBV7-2 to TRBJ2-2; D is uncertain. The CDR3 is 13 amino acids. Germline V gives CDR1 SGHTA, CDR2 FQGNSA. Trimming cost V 3 bases and J 4 bases, with 6 bases left between them. The chain's CDR3 is CASSFPRTGELFF. The CDR3 bases are TGTGCCAGCAGCTTCCCCCGCACCGGGGAGCTGTTTTTT.

The CDR3 sequence: CASSLGGSPTVVYGYTF. CDR3 nucleotides: TGTGCCAGCAGCTTAGGGGGATCCCCGACAGTGGTCTATGGCTACACCTTC. The chain has TRBV13 and TRBJ1-2; tentative D call: TRBD1 (5 bases). The CDR3 is 17 amino acids. V was pared by 0 bases and J by 4 bases, with 18 bases between. Germline V gives CDR1 PRHDT, CDR2 FYEKMQ (reference sequence).

This chain joins TRBV6-1 and TRBJ1-5; TRBD1 matches 10 bases. Unmatched junction bases numbered 10, after V lost 8 bases and J lost 6 bases. The CDR3 loop spans 15 amino acids. CDR1 is MNHNS and CDR2 is SASEGT in the germline V gene. DNA of the CDR3: TGTGCCAGCTGTTCCGGGACAGGGGCATTTCAGCCCCAGCATTTT. Its translation: CASCSGTGAFQPQHF.

V is TRBV2 and J is TRBJ1-2, with TRBD1 as a possible D gene (6 bases). V was clipped by 3 bases and J by 5 bases, with 10 bases between them. Germline V lookup: CDR1 SNHLY, CDR2 FYNNEI. CDR3 length equals 13 residues. CDR3 in amino acids: CASSELGGYGYTF. The CDR3, as DNA: TGTGCCAGCAGTGAGTTAGGGGGATATGGCTACACCTTC.

Details on this clone: Other DNA sequences from this sample encode an identical CDR3 as well. Here the CDR3 DNA reads TGTGCCAGTGGCGTGGACAAAAGTAATCAGCCCCAGCATTTT. Translation gives CASGVDKSNQPQHF. This sequence joins TRBV19 and TRBJ1-5; D possibly corresponds to TRBD1 (5 bases). The CDR3 is 14 amino acids. Trimming took 8 bases from V and 4 from J, leaving 15 bases between them. The V gene's germline CDR1 is LNHDA and CDR2 SQIVND (reference sequence).

The chain links TRBV7-8 to TRBJ2-7; D possibly corresponds to TRBD1 (6 bases). This CDR3 is built from 15 residues. V shed 1 base and J shed 3 bases, with 13 bases lying between them. Germline assignment: CDR1 SGHVS and CDR2 FQNEAQ. The chain's CDR3 is CASSLGGTLFYEQYF. The CDR3 DNA sequence: TGTGCCAGCAGCTTAGGTGGGACACTTTTCTACGAGCAGTACTTC.

CDR3 in amino acids: CASSMKGGLGAYEQYF. The DNA of the CDR3 is TGTGCCAGTAGTATGAAGGGGGGGCTAGGCGCCTACGAGCAGTACTTC. The V gene is TRBV19, the J gene TRBJ2-7, with a tentative D call TRBD2 (7 bases). The germline gives CDR1 LNHDA, CDR2 SQIVND (reference sequence). The CDR3 has 16 residues. Trimming shortened V by 3 bases and J by 2 bases, and 17 bases separated the two germline ends. Full variable domain (outside the CDR3, taken from reference TRBV19 and TRBJ2-7): DGGITQSPKYLFRKEGQNVTLSCEQNLNHDAMYWYRQDPGQGLRLIYYSQIVNDFQKGDIAEGYSVSREKKESFPLTVTSAQKNPTAFYLCASSMKGGLGAYEQYFGPGTRLTVT.

This clone was recorded once. This sequence joins TRBV7-6 and TRBJ1-1, with D maybe TRBD1 (5 bases). Deletions cut 5 bases from V and 1 base from J, with 11 bases between. This CDR3 has 14 residues. Per germline, CDR1 SGHVS and CDR2 FNYEAQ. DNA of the CDR3: TGTGCCAGCAGCGTGGACACCGCGAACACTGAAGCTTTCTTT. Its protein is CASSVDTANTEAFF.

The chain joins TRBV9 to TRBJ2-3, with 12 bases identical to TRBD2. CDR1 and CDR2 (germline): SGDLS, YYNGEE. The ends lost 4 bases at V and 6 bases at J; junction bases unmatched: 6. The CDR3 covers 15 residues. CDR3 in amino acids: CASSILLAGGDTQYF. CDR3 sequence (DNA): TGTGCCAGCAGCATACTACTAGCGGGGGGCGATACGCAGTATTTT.

This clone was detected only a few times. The chain employs TRBV27 and TRBJ1-5; 9 positions agree with TRBD1. Trimming took 6 bases from V and 5 from J; bases not matched to a gene: 8. CDR3 length: 15 residues. Germline CDR1 reads MNHEY; CDR2 reads SMNVEV (reference sequence). For the CDR3, the DNA is TGTGCCAGCAGGCCCGACAGGGGGTCACATCAGCCCCAGCATTTT. Encoded protein: CASRPDRGSHQPQHF.